This TCR beta chain comes out of a study of blood T cells in healthy people across ages. The use of a sample-barcoded 5' primer and a J-beta primer mix characterized a second PCR of 7 to 11 cycles. TCRdb re-derived calls from the 5' RACE reads in MiXCR, one entry per CDR3 protein. The repertoire holds approximately 1,700,000 distinct CDR3 sequences, with about two fifths as singletons. The CDR3 extends over 14 amino acids. V gave up 5 bases and J gave up 7 bases; unmatched junction bases: 7. This clonotype was seen a handful of times. The receptor was derived from a human donor in good health. The sample consisted of blood. The V call is TRBV12-3 or TRBV12-4, the J call TRBJ1-2, with 10 positions matching TRBD1. The CDR3 DNA reads as TGTGCCAGCAGTCACCGGGGGACAGGGGTTGGCTACACCTTC. It specifies CASSHRGTGVGYTF.